This T cell receptor (beta chain) stems from a study of T cell responses to AZD1222 COVID-19 vaccine. Germline V lookup: CDR1 LNHDA, CDR2 SQIVND (reference sequence). J lost 12 bases, V lost 1 base, and 6 bases had no gene match. CDR3 length: 13 amino acids. Here immunoSEQ multiplex PCR was the method, and the copy in TCRdb shows in-frame clones only, minus some. The sample has more than 90,000 clones; 70% to 90% are singletons. Study results and limitations: Among vaccine-associated CD4 TCRs, coverage spanned spike, with dominance at 160-218 and 743-854.

Details on this clone: What it recognizes is unknown.

This chain joins TRBV19 and TRBJ2-1, with 7 bases fitting TRBD2. This material consisted of peripheral blood, taken on day 0 of AZD1222 vaccination. This receptor was obtained from an adult in good health. This CDR3 reads CASSIVPGEGQFF. The CDR3 bases are TGTGCCAGTAGTATAGTCCCTGGGGAGGGGCAGTTCTTC. Full variable domain (remainder filled in from reference TRBV19 and TRBJ2-1): DGGITQSPKYLFRKEGQNVTLSCEQNLNHDAMYWYRQDPGQGLRLIYYSQIVNDFQKGDIAEGYSVSREKKESFPLTVTSAQKNPTAFYLCASSIVPGEGQFFGPGTRLTVL.